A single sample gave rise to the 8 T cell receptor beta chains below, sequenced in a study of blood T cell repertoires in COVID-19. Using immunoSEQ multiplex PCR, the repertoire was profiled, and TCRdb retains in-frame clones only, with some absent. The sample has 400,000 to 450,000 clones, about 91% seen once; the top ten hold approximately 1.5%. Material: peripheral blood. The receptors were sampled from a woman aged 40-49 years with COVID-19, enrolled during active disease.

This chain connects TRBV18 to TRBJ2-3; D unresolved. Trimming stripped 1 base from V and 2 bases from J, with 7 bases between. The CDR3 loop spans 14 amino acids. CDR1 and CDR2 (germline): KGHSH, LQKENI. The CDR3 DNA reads TGTGCCAGCTCACCACGCCAGAACACAGATACGCAGTATTTT. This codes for CASSPRQNTDTQYF.

The CDR3 sequence is CATSRDRGRFSGNTIYF. CDR3 nucleotide sequence: TGTGCCACCAGCAGAGATAGGGGCAGATTCTCTGGAAACACCATATATTTT. The V gene is TRBV15, the J gene TRBJ1-3; possibly TRBD1 for D (5 bases). Germline V gives CDR1 LNHNV, CDR2 YYDKDF (reference sequence). The ends were cut back, 0 bases at V and 0 bases at J, with 12 bases in the middle. CDR3 length equals 17 residues.

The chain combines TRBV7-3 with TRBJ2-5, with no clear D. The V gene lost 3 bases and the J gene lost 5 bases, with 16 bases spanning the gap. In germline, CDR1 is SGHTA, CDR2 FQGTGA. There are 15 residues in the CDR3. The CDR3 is CASSFSGPAEETQYF. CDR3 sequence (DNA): TGTGCCAGCAGCTTCTCTGGCCCGGCGGAGGAGACCCAGTACTTC.

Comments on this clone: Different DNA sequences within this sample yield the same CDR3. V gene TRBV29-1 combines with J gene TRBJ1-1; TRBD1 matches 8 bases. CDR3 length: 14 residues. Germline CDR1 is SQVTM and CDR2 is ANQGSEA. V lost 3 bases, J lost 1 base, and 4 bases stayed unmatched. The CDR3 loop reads CSVDPGTGNTEAFF. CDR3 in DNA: TGCAGCGTTGATCCCGGGACAGGGAACACTGAAGCTTTCTTT.

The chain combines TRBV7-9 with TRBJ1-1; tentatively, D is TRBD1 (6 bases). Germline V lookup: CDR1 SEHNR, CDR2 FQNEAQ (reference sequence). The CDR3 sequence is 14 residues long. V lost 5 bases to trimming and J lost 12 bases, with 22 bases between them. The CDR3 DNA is TGTGCCAGCAGCCTCGGACAGTCCACCAAGAGAACTTTCTTT. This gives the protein CASSLGQSTKRTFF. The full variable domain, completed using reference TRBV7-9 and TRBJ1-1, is DTGVSQNPRHKITKRGQNVTFRCDPISEHNRLYWYRQTLGQGPEFLTYFQNEAQLEKSRLLSDRFSAERPKGSFSTLEIQRTEQGDSAMYLCASSLGQSTKRTFFGQGTRLTVV.

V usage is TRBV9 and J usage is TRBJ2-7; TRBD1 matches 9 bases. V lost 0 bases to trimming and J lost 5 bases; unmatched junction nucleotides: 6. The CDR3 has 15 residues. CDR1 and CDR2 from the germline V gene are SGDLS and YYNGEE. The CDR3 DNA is TGTGCCAGCAGCGTAGCTGGACAGGGGTTCCACGAGCAGTACTTC. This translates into CASSVAGQGFHEQYF.

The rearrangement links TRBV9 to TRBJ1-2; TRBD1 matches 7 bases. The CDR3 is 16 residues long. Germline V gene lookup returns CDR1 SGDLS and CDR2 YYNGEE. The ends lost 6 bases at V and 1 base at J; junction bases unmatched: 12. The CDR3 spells CASTETGTAINYGYTF. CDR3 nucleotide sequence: TGTGCCAGCACCGAGACTGGGACAGCAATTAACTATGGCTACACCTTC.

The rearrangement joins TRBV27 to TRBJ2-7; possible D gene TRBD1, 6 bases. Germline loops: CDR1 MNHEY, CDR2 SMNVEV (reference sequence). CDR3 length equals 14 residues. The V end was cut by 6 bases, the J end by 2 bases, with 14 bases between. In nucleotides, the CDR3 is TGTGCCAGCAGGGGTCCGCCAGGGGCCTACGAGCAGTACTTC. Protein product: CASRGPPGAYEQYF.